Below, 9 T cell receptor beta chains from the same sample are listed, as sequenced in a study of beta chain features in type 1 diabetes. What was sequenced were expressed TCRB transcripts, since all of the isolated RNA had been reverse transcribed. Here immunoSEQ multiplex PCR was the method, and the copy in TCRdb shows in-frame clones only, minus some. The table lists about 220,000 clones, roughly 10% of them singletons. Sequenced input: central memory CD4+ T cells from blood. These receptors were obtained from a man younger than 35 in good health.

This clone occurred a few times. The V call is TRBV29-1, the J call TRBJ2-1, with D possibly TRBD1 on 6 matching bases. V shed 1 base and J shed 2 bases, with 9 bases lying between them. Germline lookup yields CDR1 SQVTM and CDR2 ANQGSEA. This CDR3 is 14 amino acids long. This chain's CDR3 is CSVEGRGAYNEQFF. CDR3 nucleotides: TGCAGCGTTGAAGGCAGGGGTGCCTACAATGAGCAGTTCTTC.

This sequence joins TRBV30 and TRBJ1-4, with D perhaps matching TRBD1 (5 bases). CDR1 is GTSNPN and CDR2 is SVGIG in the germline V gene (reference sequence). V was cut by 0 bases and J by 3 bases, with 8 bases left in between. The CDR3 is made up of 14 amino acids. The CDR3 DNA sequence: TGTGCCTGGAGTGTTGGGGGAGCTAATGAAAAACTGTTTTTT. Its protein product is CAWSVGGANEKLFF.

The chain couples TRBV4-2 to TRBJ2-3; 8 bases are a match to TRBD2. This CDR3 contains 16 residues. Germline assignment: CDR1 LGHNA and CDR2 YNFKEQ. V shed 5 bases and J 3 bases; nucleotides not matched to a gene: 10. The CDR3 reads CASSLVRTSSTDTQYF. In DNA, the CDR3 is TGTGCCAGCAGCTTGGTCCGGACTAGCAGTACAGATACGCAGTATTTT.

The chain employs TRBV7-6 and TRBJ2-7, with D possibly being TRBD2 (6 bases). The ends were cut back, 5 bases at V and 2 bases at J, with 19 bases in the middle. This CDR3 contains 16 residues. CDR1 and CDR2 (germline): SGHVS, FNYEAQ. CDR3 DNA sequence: TGTGCCAGCAGCCCCCAGACGGGACTGACAACCTACGAGCAGTACTTC. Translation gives CASSPQTGLTTYEQYF. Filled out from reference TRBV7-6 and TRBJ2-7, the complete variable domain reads GAGVSQSPRYKVTKRGQDVALRCDPISGHVSLYWYRQALGQGPEFLTYFNYEAQQDKSGLPNDRFSAERPEGSISTLTIQRTEQRDSAMYRCASSPQTGLTTYEQYFGPGTRLTVT.

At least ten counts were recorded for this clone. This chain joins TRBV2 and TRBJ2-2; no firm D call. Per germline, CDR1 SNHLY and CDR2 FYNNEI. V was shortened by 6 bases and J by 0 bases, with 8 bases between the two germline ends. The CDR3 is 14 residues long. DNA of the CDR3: TGTGCCAGCAGGGCCTACGCGAACACCGGGGAGCTGTTTTTT. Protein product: CASRAYANTGELFF.

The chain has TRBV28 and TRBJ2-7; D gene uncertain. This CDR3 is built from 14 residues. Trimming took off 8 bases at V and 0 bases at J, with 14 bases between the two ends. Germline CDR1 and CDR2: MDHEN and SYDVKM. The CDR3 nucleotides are TGTGCCAGCCTCTCTCATGCGAGCTCCTACGAGCAGTACTTC. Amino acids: CASLSHASSYEQYF.

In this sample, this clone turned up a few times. CDR3 amino acids: CASSLVRDRTSFSGNTIYF. CDR3 nucleotide sequence: TGTGCCAGCAGCCTCGTCCGAGACAGGACAAGTTTCTCTGGAAACACCATATATTTT. The chain has TRBV7-2 and TRBJ1-3; TRBD1 might be the D (6 bases). The germline V and J ends were trimmed by 5 bases and 0 bases, with 23 bases remaining between them. The CDR3 is made up of 19 amino acids. Germline V lookup: CDR1 SGHTA, CDR2 FQGNSA.

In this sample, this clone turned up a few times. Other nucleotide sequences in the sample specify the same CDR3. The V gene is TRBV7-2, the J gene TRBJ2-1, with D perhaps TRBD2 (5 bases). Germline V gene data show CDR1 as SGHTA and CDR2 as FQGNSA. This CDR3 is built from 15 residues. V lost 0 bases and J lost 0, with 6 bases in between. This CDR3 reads CASSLAGVSYNEQFF. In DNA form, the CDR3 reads TGTGCCAGCAGCTTAGCGGGAGTCTCCTACAATGAGCAGTTCTTC.

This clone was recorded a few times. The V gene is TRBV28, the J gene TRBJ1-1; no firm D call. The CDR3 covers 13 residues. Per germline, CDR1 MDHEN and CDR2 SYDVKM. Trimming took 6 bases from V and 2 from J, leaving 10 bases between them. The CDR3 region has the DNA TGTGCCAGCAGGCTTCCGGGCAACACTGAAGCTTTCTTT. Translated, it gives CASRLPGNTEAFF.